The 20 T cell receptor beta chains in this list originate from one sample, sequenced in a study of T cell responses to AZD1222 COVID-19 vaccine. Method: immunoSEQ multiplex PCR; TCRdb's copy keeps in-frame clones and lacks some. The table records 25,000 to 30,000 clones, approximately 88% of them present only once. Sample: peripheral blood, taken on day 0 of AZD1222 vaccination. The receptors come from an adult in good health.

The chain couples TRBV7-3 to TRBJ2-7; the match to TRBD1 covers 8 bases. This CDR3 spans 14 amino acids. Germline V gene lookup returns CDR1 SGHTA and CDR2 FQGTGA. With V trimmed by 5 bases and J by 2 bases, 5 bases remained unmatched. As DNA, the CDR3 is TGTGCCAGCAGCGTCGACAGGGGCCCCTACGAGCAGTACTTC. Translated, it gives CASSVDRGPYEQYF. Filled out from reference TRBV7-3 and TRBJ2-7, the complete variable domain reads GAGVSQTPSNKVTEKGKYVELRCDPISGHTALYWYRQSLGQGPEFLIYFQGTGAADDSGLPNDRFFAVRPEGSVSTLKIQRTERGDSAVYLCASSVDRGPYEQYFGPGTRLTVT.

This chain joins TRBV30 and TRBJ1-1, with a weak D call TRBD1 (5 bases). Trimming removed 3 bases from V and 1 base from J, with 12 bases in between. This CDR3 is 14 amino acids long. Germline V lookup: CDR1 GTSNPN, CDR2 SVGIG (reference sequence). The CDR3 DNA reads TGTGCCTGGAGCCCGGGACCGACGAACACTGAAGCTTTCTTT. It is translated as CAWSPGPTNTEAFF.

The rearrangement links TRBV30 to TRBJ2-2; 16 nucleotides line up with TRBD2. V trimming: 2 bases; J trimming: 3 bases; junction bases outside the gene matches: 3. Per the germline V gene, CDR1 is GTSNPN and CDR2 is SVGIG (reference sequence). This CDR3 region has 17 residues. CDR3 sequence: CAWSTGTSGRDTGELFF. As DNA, the CDR3 is TGTGCCTGGAGTACCGGGACTAGCGGGAGGGACACCGGGGAGCTGTTTTTT.

V is TRBV11-2 and J is TRBJ1-1; a possible D gene is TRBD1 (5 bases). The CDR3 length is 14 residues. V was pared by 7 bases and J by 1 base, with 13 bases between. The germline V gene encodes CDR1 SGHAT and CDR2 FQNNGV. CDR3 in DNA: TGTGCCAGCATGGCCGGAAGGGGGAACACTGAAGCTTTCTTT. It encodes CASMAGRGNTEAFF. Using reference TRBV11-2 and TRBJ1-1 for the parts outside the CDR3, the full variable domain is EAGVAQSPRYKIIEKRQSVAFWCNPISGHATLYWYQQILGQGPKLLIQFQNNGVVDDSQLPKDRFSAERLKGVDSTLKIQPAKLEDSAVYLCASMAGRGNTEAFFGQGTRLTVV.

The chain uses TRBV5-4 and TRBJ2-7, with TRBD1 matching 10 bases. Germline V gene lookup returns CDR1 SGHNT and CDR2 YYREEE (reference sequence). CDR3 length: 15 amino acids. V dropped 0 bases and J dropped 0; count of bases not matched to a gene: 0. The chain's CDR3 is CASSLGTGGSYEQYF. The CDR3 nucleotides are TGTGCCAGCAGCTTGGGGACAGGGGGCTCCTACGAGCAGTACTTC.

With respect to this clone: Different DNA sequences within this sample yield the same CDR3. V is TRBV18 and J is TRBJ1-1; D unresolved. The CDR3 contains 11 residues. Germline V lookup: CDR1 KGHSH, CDR2 LQKENI. With 3 bases removed from V and 1 base from J, the gap between germline ends came to 0 bases. The CDR3, as DNA: TGTGCCAGCTCACCGAACACTGAAGCTTTCTTT. This gives the protein CASSPNTEAFF.

The chain uses TRBV6-5 and TRBJ1-1; no firm D call. V was cut by 6 bases and J by 1 base, with 3 bases left in between. Germline V gives CDR1 MNHEY, CDR2 SVGAGI. The CDR3 covers 11 residues. DNA of the CDR3: TGTGCCAGCAGAAGGAACACTGAAGCTTTCTTT. Translated: CASRRNTEAFF.

This clone was found a few times. J is TRBJ2-7 and V is TRBV6-5; either TRBD1 or TRBD2 may supply D (5 bases each). Trimming took 6 bases from V and 0 from J, leaving 15 bases between them. Germline V gene data show CDR1 as MNHEY and CDR2 as SVGAGI. This CDR3 spans 15 amino acids. The CDR3 reads CASSTPGAISYEQYF. CDR3 coding DNA: TGTGCCAGCAGCACCCCCGGGGCGATCTCCTACGAGCAGTACTTC.

V gene TRBV30 combines with J gene TRBJ2-7; 10 bases agree with TRBD2. The V segment lost 1 base and the J segment 5 bases; nucleotides outside the gene matches: 11. This CDR3 spans 16 amino acids. CDR1 and CDR2 from the germline V gene are GTSNPN and SVGIG (reference sequence). CDR3 amino acids: CAWSAPRASGRNEQYF. The CDR3 nucleotides read TGTGCCTGGAGTGCCCCTCGGGCTAGCGGGAGAAACGAGCAGTACTTC.

This chain connects TRBV7-8 to TRBJ1-5; D is undetermined. The CDR3 runs to 15 residues. V was trimmed by 2 bases and J by 6 bases, leaving 14 bases between them. From germline, CDR1 is SGHVS and CDR2 FQNEAQ. CDR3 sequence (DNA): TGTGCCAGCAGCTTACTGAGGGTAGGCAGTCAGCCCCAGCATTTT. It encodes CASSLLRVGSQPQHF.

This clone came up once. V is TRBV29-1 and J is TRBJ1-4; 9 nucleotides match TRBD1. Germline trimming cut 7 bases from V and 9 bases from J; bases unmatched to any gene: 18. The CDR3 is 16 amino acids. Germline V gene lookup returns CDR1 SQVTM and CDR2 ANQGSEA. The CDR3 nucleotides read TGCAGCGCTAGCGACGTACAGGGGGCTATGGTTCAAAAACTGTTTTTT. Translation: CSASDVQGAMVQKLFF.

This chain links TRBV5-1 with TRBJ1-5; D is unclear. Looked up from germline, CDR1 is SGHRS and CDR2 is YFSETQ. This CDR3 region has 13 residues. V lost 0 bases to trimming and J lost 7 bases, with 8 bases between them. Written as DNA, the CDR3 is TGCGCCAGCAGCTTGGAAGGGAAACAGCCCCAGCATTTT. This encodes CASSLEGKQPQHF.

The chain links TRBV19 to TRBJ2-1; possibly TRBD1 for D (6 bases). Trimming cost V 1 base and J 3 bases, with 16 bases left between them. The CDR3 covers 17 residues. CDR1 and CDR2 (germline): LNHDA, SQIVND (reference sequence). The CDR3 region has the DNA TGTGCCAGTAGTATAGTCGCGGCGGCAGGGGTCTACAATGAGCAGTTCTTC. It is translated as CASSIVAAAGVYNEQFF.

This rearrangement joins TRBV9 to TRBJ1-1, with 7 bases matching TRBD1. With V trimmed by 2 bases and J by 4 bases, 2 bases remained unmatched. Looked up from germline, CDR1 is SGDLS and CDR2 is YYNGEE. The CDR3 has 13 residues. The CDR3 spells CASSVQGGTEAFF. CDR3 DNA: TGTGCCAGCAGCGTTCAGGGGGGCACTGAAGCTTTCTTT.

The chain carries TRBV7-9 and TRBJ1-4, with D unresolved. Germline V lookup: CDR1 SEHNR, CDR2 FQNEAQ (reference sequence). Between the trimmed V and J ends, which lost 5 bases and 0 bases, there was a span of 10 bases. CDR3 length: 15 amino acids. CDR3 protein: CASSPRGATNEKLFF. Here the CDR3 DNA reads TGTGCCAGCAGCCCCCGCGGTGCAACTAATGAAAAACTGTTTTTT.

The V call is TRBV11-2, the J call TRBJ2-1; TRBD1 agrees at 7 bases. CDR3 size: 13 residues. CDR1 and CDR2 from the germline V gene are SGHAT and FQNNGV. The junction had 6 bases not matched to a gene; V was cut back by 7 bases and J by 6 bases. The CDR3 here is CASTPDRFNEQFF. CDR3 nucleotide sequence: TGTGCCAGCACCCCGGACAGGTTCAATGAGCAGTTCTTC.

The CDR3 nucleotides are TGTGCCAGCAGCGGGAAGAGCGGGGGGGGTTCAGATACGCAGTATTTT. Encoded protein: CASSGKSGGGSDTQYF. The J gene is TRBJ2-3, the V gene TRBV9; 10 nucleotides align to TRBD2. Germline CDR1 reads SGDLS; CDR2 reads YYNGEE. The CDR3 has 16 residues. The ends lost 3 bases at V and 4 bases at J; junction bases unmatched: 8.

The J gene is TRBJ1-1, the V gene TRBV10-3; 7 positions match TRBD1. Germline V gene lookup returns CDR1 ENHRY and CDR2 SYGVKD. There are 15 residues in the CDR3. V shed 2 bases and J 3 bases; nucleotides not matched to a gene: 6. In nucleotides, the CDR3 is TGTGCCATCAGTGAGACCGACAGGGTTGACACTGAAGCTTTCTTT. It yields the protein CAISETDRVDTEAFF.

V and J are TRBV6-2 or TRBV6-3 and TRBJ1-2; perhaps TRBD1 as D (5 bases). The V gene's germline CDR1 is MNHEY and CDR2 SVGEGT. With 6 bases removed from V and 1 base from J, the gap between germline ends came to 21 bases. The CDR3 is 17 residues long. CDR3 coding DNA: TGTGCCAGCAGCCCTTCAGTGGGGCGCGGGGATAACTATGGCTACACCTTC. It specifies CASSPSVGRGDNYGYTF.

The chain uses TRBV6-5 and TRBJ2-7; D possibly corresponds to TRBD1 (6 bases). Trimming removed 4 bases at V and 2 bases at J, with 9 bases between. Germline-derived CDR1 and CDR2 are MNHEY and SVGAGI. This CDR3 has 13 amino acids. Written as DNA, the CDR3 is TGTGCCAGCAGTTTAGGGGGACCCTACGAGCAGTACTTC. Translated: CASSLGGPYEQYF.